The next 3 T cell receptor beta chains were all read from a single sample in a study of brain metastases from non-small cell lung cancer. Produced via immunoSEQ multiplex PCR; TCRdb's table is partial and in-frame only. The table shows around 8,000 clones, with around four fifths occurring only once. The sequenced material came from primary lung tumor tissue. These receptor sequences come from a donor aged 40 or older with non-small cell lung cancer.

CDR3 sequence: CASRLTGTGVNEQYF. CDR3 nucleotide sequence: TGCGCCAGCAGACTAACCGGGACAGGGGTCAACGAGCAGTACTTC. The V gene is TRBV4-1, the J gene TRBJ2-7, with 10 bases that match TRBD1. This CDR3 contains 15 residues. Germline V gene sequence: CDR1 MGHRA, CDR2 YSYEKL. Trimming at V came to 6 bases and at J to 5 bases, leaving 10 bases not matched to a gene.

This clone was observed a handful of times. J is TRBJ1-4 and V is TRBV19; a possible D gene is TRBD1 (6 bases). With 5 bases removed from V and 8 bases from J, the gap between germline ends came to 21 bases. This CDR3 is built from 16 residues. From germline, CDR1 is LNHDA and CDR2 SQIVND (reference sequence). CDR3 loop: CASSLPRGTSREKLFF. In DNA form, the CDR3 reads TGTGCCAGTAGTCTCCCGCGGGGGACATCTCGAGAAAAACTGTTTTTT.

This clone is labeled as large (0.1 to 1%). The chain joins TRBV7-8 to TRBJ1-3; D remains unclear. Germline V gene data show CDR1 as SGHVS and CDR2 as FQNEAQ. V lost 8 bases, J lost 0 bases, and 8 bases lay in between. There are 13 residues in the CDR3. CDR3: CASARSSGNTIYF. The CDR3 coding sequence is TGTGCCAGCGCTAGGAGCTCTGGAAACACCATATATTTT.